The 10 T cell receptor beta chains below come from one sample, sequenced in a study of cytomegalovirus exposure and HLA in healthy donors (dated 2017 in TCRdb). Receptor amplification or capture employed the immunoSEQ multiplex PCR assay. The multiplex PCR relied on a mix of 60 forward primers for TCR Vbeta segments and 13 reverse primers for TCR Jbeta segments. Drawn from immuneACCESS, this table holds only the in-frame rearrangements with V and J called that TCRdb kept. Clones are partly lost; checked studies trace under half to an unresolved V gene and leave the rest unexplained. The sample table contains roughly 190,000 clones; only one count was recorded for 60% to 80% of them. Of the sample, around 3% falls within the top ten clones. Sequenced sample: PBMCs. These receptors originate from a female donor in good health and CMV-seronegative.

The CDR3 spells CASSLLTAGMNTGELFF. The CDR3 DNA is TGCGCCAGCAGCTTGCTAACAGCGGGGATGAACACCGGGGAGCTGTTTTTT. The chain has TRBV5-1 and TRBJ2-2; 7 nucleotides match TRBD2. V shed 1 base and J 1 base; nucleotides not matched to a gene: 7. CDR1 SGHRS and CDR2 YFSETQ come from the germline V gene. The CDR3 contains 17 residues.

The rearrangement uses TRBV7-9 and TRBJ2-1; 13 bases line up with TRBD2. Germline trimming cut 4 bases from V and 10 bases from J; bases unmatched to any gene: 7. The CDR3 length is 15 residues. Germline V gene data show CDR1 as SEHNR and CDR2 as FQNEAQ (reference sequence). The CDR3 region has the DNA TGTGCCAGCAGCTCCGGAGCGGGACTAGCGGGGGAGCAGTTCTTC. This gives the protein CASSSGAGLAGEQFF.

This clone was recorded once. V is TRBV25-1 and J is TRBJ2-5; the match to TRBD1 covers 7 bases. Trimming took 4 bases from V and 4 from J; bases not matched to a gene: 6. Germline-derived CDR1 and CDR2 are MGHDK and SYGVNS. The CDR3 totals 14 residues. The CDR3 loop is CASSVPGQRETQYF. CDR3 nucleotides: TGTGCCAGCAGTGTCCCGGGACAGCGAGAGACCCAGTACTTC.

The chain carries TRBV5-6 and TRBJ2-5, with 10 bases that match TRBD2. The CDR3 sequence is 15 residues long. Germline-derived CDR1 and CDR2 are SGHDT and YYEEEE. The J segment lost 5 bases and the V segment lost 2 bases, leaving 6 bases of the junction unmatched. CDR3 region: CASSFSGGPGETQYF. CDR3 nucleotides: TGTGCCAGCAGCTTTAGCGGGGGGCCAGGGGAGACCCAGTACTTC.

This clone was recorded once. The chain uses TRBV18 and TRBJ1-1; 7 bases are a match to TRBD1. The germline V gene encodes CDR1 KGHSH and CDR2 LQKENI. The CDR3 runs to 16 residues. Trimming removed 3 bases from V and 1 base from J; junction bases left unmatched: 8. For the CDR3, the DNA is TGTGCCAGCTCACCGCTTACAGGGGCGGCGAACACTGAAGCTTTCTTT. Protein: CASSPLTGAANTEAFF.

The rearrangement uses TRBV6-1 and TRBJ1-2; 8 bases are shared with TRBD1. V gave up 7 bases and J gave up 8 bases; unmatched junction bases: 9. This CDR3 is 13 amino acids long. In germline, CDR1 is MNHNS, CDR2 SASEGT. The chain's CDR3 is CASKSDRARGYTF. The CDR3 DNA follows: TGTGCCAGCAAATCGGACAGGGCCAGGGGCTACACCTTC.

This clone was seen a few times. This chain connects TRBV5-1 to TRBJ1-6, with 12 bases matching TRBD1. The CDR3 totals 17 residues. The V segment lost 2 bases and the J segment 14 bases; nucleotides outside the gene matches: 14. Per the germline V gene, CDR1 is SGHRS and CDR2 is YFSETQ. CDR3 loop: CASSLTTGTGGFRALHF. As DNA, the CDR3 is TGCGCCAGCAGCTTAACAACCGGGACAGGGGGCTTTAGGGCCCTCCACTTT.

A single count supports this clone. The V gene is TRBV28, the J gene TRBJ1-5, with TRBD1 matching 7 bases. This CDR3 has 14 residues. V trimming: 6 bases; J trimming: 7 bases; junction bases outside the gene matches: 9. Per the germline V gene, CDR1 is MDHEN and CDR2 is SYDVKM. The CDR3 sequence is CASSDRQGRQPQHF. CDR3 DNA sequence: TGTGCCAGCAGCGACCGACAGGGACGCCAGCCCCAGCATTTT.

V and J are TRBV28 and TRBJ2-1; 9 bases are shared with TRBD1. The CDR3 covers 17 residues. Trimming cost V 4 bases and J 1 base; bases outside gene matches: 8. The germline V gene has CDR1 MDHEN and CDR2 SYDVKM. CDR3 DNA sequence: TGTGCCAGCAGTTCCGGGACAGGGAGTGGGTCCTACAATGAGCAGTTCTTC. It yields the protein CASSSGTGSGSYNEQFF.

The CDR3 sequence: CASSDSAGTDTQYF. CDR3 in DNA: TGTGCCAGCAGTGACTCCGCGGGGACAGATACGCAGTATTTT. The chain links TRBV6-4 to TRBJ2-3; TRBD2 is a possible D gene (6 bases). The CDR3 has 14 residues. V lost 0 bases, J lost 3 bases, and 7 bases lay in between. Germline-derived CDR1 and CDR2 are MRHNA and SNTAGT.